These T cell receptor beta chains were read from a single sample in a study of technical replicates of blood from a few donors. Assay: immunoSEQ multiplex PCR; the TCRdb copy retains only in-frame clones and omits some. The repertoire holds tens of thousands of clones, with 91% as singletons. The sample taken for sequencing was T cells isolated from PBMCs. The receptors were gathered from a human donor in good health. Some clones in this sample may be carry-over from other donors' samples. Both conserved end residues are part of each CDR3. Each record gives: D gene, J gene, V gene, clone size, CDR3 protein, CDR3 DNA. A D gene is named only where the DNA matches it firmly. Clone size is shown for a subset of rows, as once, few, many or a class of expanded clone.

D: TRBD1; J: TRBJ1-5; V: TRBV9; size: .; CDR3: CASSQGQPNQPQHF; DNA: TGTGCCAGCAGCCAGGGACAGCCCAATCAGCCCCAGCATTTT
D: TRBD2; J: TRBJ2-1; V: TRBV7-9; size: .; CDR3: CASSPEISGREEQFF; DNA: TGTGCCAGCAGCCCGGAGATAAGCGGGAGGGAGGAGCAGTTCTTC
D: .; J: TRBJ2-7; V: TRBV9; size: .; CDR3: CASGGGDNPYEQYF; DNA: TGTGCCAGCGGTGGGGGGGACAACCCCTACGAGCAGTACTTC
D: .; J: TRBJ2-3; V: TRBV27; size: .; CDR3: CASSLVGSRSHYTDTQYF; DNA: TGTGCCAGCAGTTTAGTCGGGTCCCGATCCCATTACACAGATACGCAGTATTTT
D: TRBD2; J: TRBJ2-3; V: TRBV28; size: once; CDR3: CASSSIAGGQRTDTQYF; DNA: TGTGCCAGCAGTTCCATAGCGGGAGGGCAGAGGACAGATACGCAGTATTTT
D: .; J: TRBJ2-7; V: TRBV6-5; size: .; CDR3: CASSYRRDEQYF; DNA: TGTGCCAGCAGTTACCGGCGGGACGAGCAGTACTTC
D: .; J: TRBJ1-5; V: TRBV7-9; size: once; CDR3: CASSLSSQERQPQHF; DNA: TGTGCCAGCAGCTTAAGTTCCCAGGAAAGACAGCCCCAGCATTTT
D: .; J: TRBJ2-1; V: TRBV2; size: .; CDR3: CASRSSENYNEQFF; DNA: TGTGCCAGCAGATCTAGTGAAAACTACAATGAGCAGTTCTTC
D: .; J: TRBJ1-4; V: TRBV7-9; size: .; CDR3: CASSSTGREKLFF; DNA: TGTGCCAGCAGCTCCACAGGGCGCGAAAAACTGTTTTTT
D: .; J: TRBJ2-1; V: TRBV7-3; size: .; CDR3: CASSSVGGYNEQFF; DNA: TGTGCCAGCAGTTCGGTGGGGGGCTACAATGAGCAGTTCTTC
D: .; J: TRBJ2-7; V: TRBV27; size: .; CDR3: CASSSYSYEQYF; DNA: TGTGCCAGCAGTTCTTATTCCTACGAGCAGTACTTC
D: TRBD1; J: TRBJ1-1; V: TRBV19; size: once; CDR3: CASRTGTGGWVNTEAFF; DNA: TGTGCCAGTAGAACGGGGACAGGGGGTTGGGTGAACACTGAAGCTTTCTTT
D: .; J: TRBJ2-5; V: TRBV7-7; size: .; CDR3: CASSFNPLASLGETQYF; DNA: TGTGCCAGCAGCTTCAATCCTCTAGCGTCACTGGGAGAGACCCAGTACTTC
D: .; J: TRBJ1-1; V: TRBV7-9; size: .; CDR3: CASSLLRQGAFF; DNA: TGTGCCAGCAGCTTACTACGGCAGGGAGCTTTCTTT
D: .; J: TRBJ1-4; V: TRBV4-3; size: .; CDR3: CASSPTSATNEKLFF; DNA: TGCGCCAGCAGTCCCACTTCGGCAACTAATGAAAAACTGTTTTTT
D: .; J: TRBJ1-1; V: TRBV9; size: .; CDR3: CASSPPSNTEAFF; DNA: TGTGCCAGCAGCCCCCCGTCGAACACTGAAGCTTTCTTT
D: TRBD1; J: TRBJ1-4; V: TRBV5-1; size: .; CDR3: CASSFFDRDNEKLFF; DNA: TGCGCCAGCAGTTTTTTCGACAGGGATAATGAAAAACTGTTTTTT
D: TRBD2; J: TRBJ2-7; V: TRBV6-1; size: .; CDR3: CASSDSGGPYEQYF; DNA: TGTGCCAGCAGTGACTCGGGAGGGCCCTACGAGCAGTACTTC
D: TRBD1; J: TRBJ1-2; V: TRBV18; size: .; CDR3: CASSPVVQGGYGYTF; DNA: TGTGCCAGCTCACCCGTGGTACAGGGGGGCTATGGCTACACCTTC
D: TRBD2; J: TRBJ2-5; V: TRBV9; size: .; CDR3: CASSVSGLAGETQYF; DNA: TGTGCCAGCAGCGTATCGGGACTAGCGGGAGAGACCCAGTACTTC
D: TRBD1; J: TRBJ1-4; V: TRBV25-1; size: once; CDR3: CASSSDRDNNEKLFF; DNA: TGTGCCAGCAGTTCCGACAGGGATAACAATGAAAAACTGTTTTTT
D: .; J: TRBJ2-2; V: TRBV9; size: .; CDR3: CASSVYNVGGSGELFF; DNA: TGTGCCAGCAGCGTATATAACGTTGGGGGGTCCGGGGAGCTGTTTTTT
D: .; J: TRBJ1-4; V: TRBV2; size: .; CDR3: CASSPQGLENEKLFF; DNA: TGTGCCAGCAGTCCACAGGGTTTGGAGAATGAAAAACTGTTTTTT
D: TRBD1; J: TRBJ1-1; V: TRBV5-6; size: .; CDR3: CASSLGQGGTEAFF; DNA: TGTGCCAGCAGCTTGGGACAGGGTGGCACTGAAGCTTTCTTT
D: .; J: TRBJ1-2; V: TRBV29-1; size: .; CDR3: CSAPREYGYTF; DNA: TGCAGCGCGCCCCGGGAGTATGGCTACACCTTC
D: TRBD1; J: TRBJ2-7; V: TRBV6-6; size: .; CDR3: CASSPRDSYEQYF; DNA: TGTGCCAGCAGTCCTCGGGACAGCTACGAGCAGTACTTC
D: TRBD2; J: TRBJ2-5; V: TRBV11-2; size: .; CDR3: CASSTLAGGTQYF; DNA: TGTGCCAGCAGCACTCTAGCGGGAGGGACCCAGTACTTC
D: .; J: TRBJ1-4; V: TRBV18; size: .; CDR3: CASSPSEKLFF; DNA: TGTGCCAGCTCACCCTCCGAAAAACTGTTTTTT
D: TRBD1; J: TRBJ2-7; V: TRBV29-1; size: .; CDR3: CSVETDGTGMGEQYF; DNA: TGCAGCGTTGAGACCGACGGGACAGGTATGGGCGAGCAGTACTTC
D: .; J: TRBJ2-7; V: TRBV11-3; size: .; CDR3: CASSLERGGGTYEQYF; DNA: TGTGCCAGCAGCTTAGAGCGTGGCGGGGGCACCTACGAGCAGTACTTC
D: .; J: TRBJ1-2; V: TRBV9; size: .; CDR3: CASSAREGKGYTF; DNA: TGTGCCAGCAGCGCAAGGGAGGGGAAGGGCTACACCTTC
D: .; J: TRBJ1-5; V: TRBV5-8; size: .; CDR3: CASSHNFDRSGGPQHF; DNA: TGTGCCAGCAGCCATAATTTTGACAGGTCCGGTGGGCCCCAGCATTTT
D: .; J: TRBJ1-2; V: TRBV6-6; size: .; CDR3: CASSKTDSLNYGYTF; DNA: TGTGCCAGCTCGAAGACGGACTCACTCAACTATGGCTACACCTTC
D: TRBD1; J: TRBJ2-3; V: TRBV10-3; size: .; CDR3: CAVDRGADTQYF; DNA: TGTGCCGTGGACAGGGGTGCAGATACGCAGTATTTT
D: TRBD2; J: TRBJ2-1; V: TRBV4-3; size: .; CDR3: CASSPGLAGGNEQFF; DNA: TGCGCCAGCAGCCCCGGACTAGCGGGAGGAAATGAGCAGTTCTTC
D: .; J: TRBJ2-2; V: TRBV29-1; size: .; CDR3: CSVSKGAGELFF; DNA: TGCAGCGTTTCTAAGGGGGCCGGGGAGCTGTTTTTT
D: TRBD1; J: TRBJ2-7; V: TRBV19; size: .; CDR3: CASSTTGGKDEQYF; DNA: TGTGCCAGTAGTACAACAGGGGGCAAGGACGAGCAGTACTTC
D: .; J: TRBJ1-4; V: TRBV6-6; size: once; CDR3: CASSYPQQEQGEKLFF; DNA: TGTGCCAGCAGTTACCCACAACAAGAGCAGGGAGAAAAACTGTTTTTT
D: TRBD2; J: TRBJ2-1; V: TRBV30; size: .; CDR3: CAWSQPGLAGASEQFF; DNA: TGTGCCTGGAGTCAGCCGGGACTAGCGGGAGCTAGTGAGCAGTTCTTC
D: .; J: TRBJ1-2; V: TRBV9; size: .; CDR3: CASSVDSFYGYTF; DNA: TGTGCCAGCAGCGTAGACAGTTTTTATGGCTACACCTTC
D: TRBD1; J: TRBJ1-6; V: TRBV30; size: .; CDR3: CAWSEDRGSPLHF; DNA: TGTGCCTGGAGTGAAGACAGGGGTTCACCCCTCCACTTT
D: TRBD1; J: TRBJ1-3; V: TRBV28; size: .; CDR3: CASSTYTGGAGNTIYF; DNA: TGTGCCAGCAGCACCTATACAGGGGGTGCTGGAAACACCATATATTTT
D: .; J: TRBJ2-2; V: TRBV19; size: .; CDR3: CASSRGRDWFHRNTGELFF; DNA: TGTGCCAGTAGTAGAGGAAGGGACTGGTTCCATAGAAACACCGGGGAGCTGTTTTTT
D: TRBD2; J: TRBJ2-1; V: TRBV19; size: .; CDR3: CASKSSGRYEQFF; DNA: TGTGCCAGTAAGTCTAGCGGGAGGTATGAGCAGTTCTTC
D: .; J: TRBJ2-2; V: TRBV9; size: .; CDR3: CASSPRDATPTGELFF; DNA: TGTGCCAGCAGCCCGCGGGACGCCACACCCACCGGGGAGCTGTTTTTT
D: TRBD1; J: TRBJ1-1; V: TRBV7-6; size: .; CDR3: CASSPLTGGNTEAFF; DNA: TGTGCCAGCAGCCCCCTAACAGGGGGCAACACTGAAGCTTTCTTT
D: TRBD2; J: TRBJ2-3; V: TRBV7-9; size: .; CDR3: CASSATSGLHTQYF; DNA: TGTGCCAGCAGCGCGACTAGCGGCCTCCATACGCAGTATTTT
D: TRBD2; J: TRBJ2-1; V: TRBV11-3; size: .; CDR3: CASSLWREGYNEQFF; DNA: TGTGCCAGCAGCTTGTGGCGGGAGGGCTACAATGAGCAGTTCTTC
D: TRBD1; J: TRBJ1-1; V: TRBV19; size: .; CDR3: CASSQGTEAFF; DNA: TGTGCCAGTTCACAGGGGACTGAAGCTTTCTTT
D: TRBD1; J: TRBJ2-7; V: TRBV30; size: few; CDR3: CAWNRGLSYEQYF; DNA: TGTGCCTGGAACAGGGGCCTTAGCTACGAGCAGTACTTC
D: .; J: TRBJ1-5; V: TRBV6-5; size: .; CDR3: CASSPGHQPQHF; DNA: TGTGCCAGCAGCCCAGGGCATCAGCCCCAGCATTTT
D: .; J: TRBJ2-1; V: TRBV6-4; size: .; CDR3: CASSVEGSSYNEQFF; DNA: TGTGCCAGCAGTGTAGAGGGAAGCTCCTACAATGAGCAGTTCTTC
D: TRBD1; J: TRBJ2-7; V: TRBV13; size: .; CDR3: CASSLGVGTGVGRRAYEQYF; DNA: TGTGCCAGCAGCTTAGGGGTCGGGACAGGGGTGGGCCGTCGTGCCTACGAGCAGTACTTC
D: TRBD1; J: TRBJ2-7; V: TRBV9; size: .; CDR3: CASSVNLGTGGSYEQYF; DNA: TGTGCCAGCAGCGTAAATCTAGGGACAGGGGGCTCCTACGAGCAGTACTTC
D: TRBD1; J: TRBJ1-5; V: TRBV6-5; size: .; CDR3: CASSRDSRNQPQHF; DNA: TGTGCCAGCAGCCGGGACAGCCGGAATCAGCCCCAGCATTTT